Each of the 7 T cell receptor beta chains below was sequenced from the same sample in a study of blood T cell repertoires in COVID-19. The assay was immunoSEQ multiplex PCR, and TCRdb's table has in-frame clones only and misses some. The sample has 65,000 to 95,000 clones, roughly 88% seen once. Sequencing used peripheral blood. Receptors were obtained from a man in his sixties or seventies with active or convalescent COVID-19.

The chain combines TRBV12-3 or TRBV12-4 with TRBJ2-1; possibly TRBD2 for D (5 bases). The CDR3 runs 12 residues. The ends were cut back, 6 bases at V and 6 bases at J, with 9 bases in the middle. The CDR3 region is CASSFTSNEQFF. The CDR3 DNA sequence: TGTGCCAGCAGCTTTACTAGCAATGAGCAGTTCTTC.

The chain's CDR3 is CATSDALAGVGDTQYF. CDR3 DNA: TGTGCCACCAGTGACGCCTTAGCGGGAGTAGGGGATACGCAGTATTTT. V usage is TRBV24-1 and J usage is TRBJ2-3; 9 nucleotides match TRBD2. CDR3 length equals 16 residues. Per the germline V gene, CDR1 is KGHDR and CDR2 is SFDVKD. V dropped 4 bases and J dropped 6; count of bases not matched to a gene: 10.

This rearrangement joins TRBV5-4 to TRBJ1-2; D is perhaps TRBD1 (6 bases). Germline V gives CDR1 SGHNT, CDR2 YYREEE (reference sequence). The CDR3 is 15 residues long. The V end lost 1 base, the J end lost 2 bases, and 12 bases lay between the germline ends. The DNA for the CDR3 is TGTGCCAGCAGCTTGAGGGGGGGGTGGAACTATGGCTACACCTTC. This translates into CASSLRGGWNYGYTF.

The chain combines TRBV2 with TRBJ2-6; D not resolved. V dropped 3 bases and J dropped 1 base, with 7 bases sitting between them. Germline CDR1 and CDR2: SNHLY and FYNNEI. The CDR3 has 15 amino acids. Here the CDR3 reads CASSELDSGANVLTF. The CDR3 region has the DNA TGTGCCAGCAGTGAGTTAGATTCTGGGGCCAACGTCCTGACTTTC.

The chain uses TRBV19 and TRBJ1-4; perhaps TRBD1 as D (6 bases). V was trimmed by 4 bases and J by 6 bases, leaving 12 bases between them. The germline V gene encodes CDR1 LNHDA and CDR2 SQIVND (reference sequence). This CDR3 has 14 amino acids. The CDR3, as DNA: TGTGCCAGTAGTACCTCAACAGGGTATGAAAAACTGTTTTTT. Residues: CASSTSTGYEKLFF.

The chain uses TRBV6-1 and TRBJ1-2; D may be TRBD1 (6 bases). The CDR3 consists of 15 residues. CDR1 is MNHNS, CDR2 SASEGT, per germline. V was shortened by 0 bases and J by 2 bases, with 10 bases between the two germline ends. The CDR3 DNA reads TGTGCCAGCAGTGAAGCTGCAGGGGCGAACTATGGCTACACCTTC. It yields the protein CASSEAAGANYGYTF.

The chain joins TRBV2 to TRBJ2-3; 12 bases line up with TRBD2. V was pared by 4 bases and J by 2 bases, with 7 bases of the junction left unmatched. CDR3 size: 17 residues. The V gene's germline CDR1 is SNHLY and CDR2 FYNNEI. The CDR3, as DNA: TGTGCCAGCAGTGGGGCTAGCGGGAGGGCCGACACAGATACGCAGTATTTT. It specifies CASSGASGRADTDTQYF.